This TCR beta chain was recovered during a study of T cell responses to AZD1222 COVID-19 vaccine (dated by TCRdb to about 2021). Study-wide context: A total of approximately 240 trial participants underwent TCR sequencing, of whom about 210 received two doses of AZD1222 and some 25 received two doses of the MenACWY control vaccine. Trial participants were enrolled by age into 18-55, 56-69 and 70-plus year subgroups, with roughly 160, 29 and 62 TCR-sequenced participants respectively. Study-level results and caveats: Reportedly, almost half of the unique spike-specific TCRs recognized epitopes lying outside the regions that are mutated in the B.1.351 and B.1.1.7 variants. Spike-specific TCR breadth and depth rose significantly after two AZD1222 doses compared with day 0 and with MenACWY recipients. Most participants were white British and females outnumbered males, and the authors suggested that clonal diversity may have been underestimated. Conclusions about previously exposed vaccinees are limited, since just six AZD1222 recipients were seropositive for SARS-CoV-2 at baseline. In the small 56-69-year group, the increase in depth fell short of significance, most likely because of low power. CD4 TCRs associated with the vaccine covered the entire spike protein, and the dominant responses were in regions 160-218 and 743-854. Because no samples from the day 14 peak response were available, repertoires could be characterized only after the peak T cell response.

The time point label, as the study defines it: about 28 days (+/-7) after the second vaccine dose. Interpreted using the paper, the treatment or condition label stands for: meningococcal conjugate vaccine given as trial control. Vaccinee samples were obtained from the UK trials COV001 and COV002, which included a single-blind randomized controlled phase 2/3 trial of AZD1222 (ChAdOx1 nCoV-19) in healthy adults. For TCRbeta chain sequencing, PBMC samples from trial participants were taken at day 0 and at day 28 after the second dose. In regard to this clone: Its antigen specificity is not known. No qualities accompany the bases; no much larger clone lies one base away.

The trim is 2 bases for V and 0 bases for J, with a gap of 13 bases between the germline ends. CDR1 and CDR2, looked up from the germline V gene, are KGHDR and SFDVKD. The CDR3 contains 17 residues, cysteine and phenylalanine counted. CDR3 DNA is the only sequence kept; it has 51 bases, read in frame from the first base. The CDR3 regions of human TCRbeta chains were analyzed by immunosequencing. The paper's processing steps were these. Repertoire TCRs were checked for matches against a reference library of SARS-CoV-2-specific TCRs that had been generated using the MIRA antigen-specificity platform. Breadth was defined as the fraction of unique TCRs that were SARS-CoV-2-associated, and depth was defined as the fraction of total T cells that were SARS-CoV-2-associated. Using the MIRA data, each spike-specific TCR was mapped to the spike region that the TCR reacts to and placed in a CD4 or CD8 class. Log10-transformed breadth and depth values were compared by one-way ANOVA with Sidak's multiple comparisons tests. TCRdb holds this immuneACCESS table with in-frame rearrangements only. Some clones are missing; in checked studies, unresolved V genes explain under half, and the rest has no known cause. The V and J calls and clone size were taken over from that table, and D and trimming were inferred from the DNA. The sample profile shows about 180,000 clones; about 93% of them were found once. The ten top clones hold around 0.96% of the sample.

The rearrangement combines TRBV24-1 with TRBJ1-5; confidence is insufficient to name the D gene. The sequencing used peripheral blood, collected 28 days after the second dose of the MenACWY control vaccine. The sequence derives from an adult who received the MenACWY meningococcal vaccine as a control. The CDR3 reads as follows: CATSDCPPILSNQPQHF. Read as DNA, the sequence is TGTGCCACCAGTGATTGCCCCCCAATTCTTAGCAATCAGCCCCAGCATTTT.